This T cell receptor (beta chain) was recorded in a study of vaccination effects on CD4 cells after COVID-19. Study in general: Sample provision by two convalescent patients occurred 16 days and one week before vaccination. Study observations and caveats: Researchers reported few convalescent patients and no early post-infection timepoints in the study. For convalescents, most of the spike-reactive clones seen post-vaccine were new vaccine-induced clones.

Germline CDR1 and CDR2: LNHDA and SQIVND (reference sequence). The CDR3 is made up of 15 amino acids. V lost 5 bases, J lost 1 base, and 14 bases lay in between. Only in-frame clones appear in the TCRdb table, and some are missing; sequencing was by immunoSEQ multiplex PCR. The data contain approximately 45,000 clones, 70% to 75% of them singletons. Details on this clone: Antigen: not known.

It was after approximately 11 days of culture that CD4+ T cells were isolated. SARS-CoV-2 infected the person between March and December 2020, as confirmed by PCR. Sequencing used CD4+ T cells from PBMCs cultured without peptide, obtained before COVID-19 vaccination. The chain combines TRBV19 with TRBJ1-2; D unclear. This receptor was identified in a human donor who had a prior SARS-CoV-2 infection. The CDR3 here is CASSAGLGNNYGYTF. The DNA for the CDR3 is TGTGCCAGTAGTGCGGGGTTGGGGAATAACTATGGCTACACCTTC.